The rows below give T cell receptor beta chains drawn from one sample of a study of blood T cell repertoires in COVID-19. Here immunoSEQ multiplex PCR was the method, and the copy in TCRdb shows in-frame clones only, minus some. The data show around 300,000 clones, with approximately 90% seen just once and 3.5% to 4.5% held by the top ten. Specimen: peripheral blood. Receptors were obtained from a woman between 40 and 50 years old with acute or convalescent COVID-19. Each CDR3 is given with its conserved first and last residue. The D gene is left open where the match is weak. Clone size is given for some rows only: seen once, a few or many times, or a class if the clone is expanded.

D: -
size: -
V: TRBV4-2
J: TRBJ1-2
CDR3: CASSQVGSGGGYGYTF
DNA: TGTGCCAGCAGCCAAGTTGGATCGGGGGGCGGTTATGGCTACACCTTC

D: TRBD1
size: -
V: TRBV9
J: TRBJ1-3
CDR3: CASSFSLLGGRNTIYF
DNA: TGTGCCAGCAGCTTCAGCCTCTTAGGGGGCAGGAACACCATATATTTT

D: TRBD1
size: -
V: TRBV13
J: TRBJ2-2
CDR3: CASSGNTYGTEANTGELFF
DNA: TGTGCCAGCAGCGGAAACACCTACGGGACAGAAGCGAACACCGGGGAGCTGTTTTTT

D: -
size: once
V: TRBV3-1/TRBV3-2
J: TRBJ1-1
CDR3: CASSQAGREGEAFF
DNA: TGTGCCAGCAGCCAAGCCGGGAGGGAGGGTGAAGCTTTCTTT

D: -
size: -
V: TRBV6-6
J: TRBJ1-2
CDR3: CASSYSSYGNNYGYTF
DNA: TGTGCCAGCAGTTACTCGAGTTACGGGAATAACTATGGCTACACCTTC

D: -
size: -
V: TRBV18
J: TRBJ1-1
CDR3: CASSRESGGRTEAFF
DNA: TGTGCCAGCTCACGGGAATCCGGGGGGCGGACTGAAGCTTTCTTT

D: TRBD1
size: -
V: TRBV4-1
J: TRBJ2-1
CDR3: CASSHPGQGARSIYNEQFF
DNA: TGCGCCAGCAGCCATCCGGGACAGGGGGCGCGTAGTATCTACAATGAGCAGTTCTTC

D: -
size: -
V: TRBV19
J: TRBJ1-1
CDR3: CASSIYRDTEAFF
DNA: TGTGCCAGTAGTATATACCGGGACACTGAAGCTTTCTTT

D: -
size: -
V: TRBV19
J: TRBJ2-3
CDR3: CASSPVGGGTDTQYF
DNA: TGTGCCAGTTCCCCCGTAGGGGGGGGCACAGATACGCAGTATTTT

D: -
size: -
V: TRBV24-1
J: TRBJ1-2
CDR3: CATSDWTVPYGYTF
DNA: TGTGCCACCAGTGATTGGACAGTGCCCTATGGCTACACCTTC

D: TRBD1
size: -
V: TRBV5-1
J: TRBJ2-6
CDR3: CASSSTTGTGSSGANVLTF
DNA: TGCGCCAGCAGCTCCACTACCGGGACAGGTTCTTCAGGGGCCAACGTCCTGACTTTC

D: -
size: -
V: TRBV18
J: TRBJ1-2
CDR3: CASSPGREEYGYTF
DNA: TGTGCCAGCTCACCAGGCAGGGAGGAATATGGCTACACCTTC

D: -
size: -
V: TRBV2
J: TRBJ2-2
CDR3: CASSFTGGSGSGELFF
DNA: TGTGCCAGCAGTTTTACTGGGGGCTCGGGATCCGGGGAGCTGTTTTTT

D: -
size: -
V: TRBV7-9
J: TRBJ2-5
CDR3: CASSLFALDYLAQETQYF
DNA: TGTGCCAGCAGCTTATTTGCCCTGGACTATCTGGCCCAAGAGACCCAGTACTTC

D: TRBD1
size: -
V: TRBV19
J: TRBJ1-2
CDR3: CASSAPGQGSYGYTF
DNA: TGTGCCAGTAGTGCTCCGGGACAGGGATCCTATGGCTACACCTTC

D: TRBD1
size: -
V: TRBV7-9
J: TRBJ1-4
CDR3: CASSPIPGQGGTNEKLFF
DNA: TGTGCCAGCAGTCCAATCCCGGGACAGGGAGGAACTAATGAAAAACTGTTTTTT

D: TRBD1
size: once
V: TRBV11-3
J: TRBJ1-4
CDR3: CASSFLGTGYEKLFF
DNA: TGTGCCAGCAGCTTCCTCGGGACAGGATATGAAAAACTGTTTTTT

D: TRBD1
size: -
V: TRBV19
J: TRBJ2-5
CDR3: CASSRGQAQYQETQYF
DNA: TGTGCCAGTAGTAGAGGACAGGCCCAGTACCAAGAGACCCAGTACTTC

D: TRBD1
size: few
V: TRBV6-2/TRBV6-3
J: TRBJ1-3
CDR3: CASSRGTSGNTIYF
DNA: TGTGCCAGCAGCAGGGGGACATCTGGAAACACCATATATTTT

D: -
size: -
V: TRBV10-3
J: TRBJ1-1
CDR3: CAISDNRMLNTEAFF
DNA: TGTGCCATCAGTGATAACAGGATGCTGAATACTGAAGCTTTCTTT

D: TRBD2
size: once
V: TRBV3-1/TRBV3-2
J: TRBJ2-1
CDR3: CASSQDSGGLAGGSYNEQFF
DNA: TGTGCCAGCAGCCAAGATTCTGGGGGACTAGCGGGGGGCTCCTACAATGAGCAGTTCTTC

D: TRBD1
size: -
V: TRBV7-9
J: TRBJ1-2
CDR3: CASSFEGGRGNYGYTF
DNA: TGTGCCAGCAGCTTCGAGGGAGGCAGGGGGAACTATGGCTACACCTTC

D: -
size: -
V: TRBV7-3
J: TRBJ2-1
CDR3: CASSLWDNPYNEQFF
DNA: TGTGCCAGCAGCTTGTGGGACAACCCATACAATGAGCAGTTCTTC

D: TRBD1
size: -
V: TRBV6-5
J: TRBJ1-2
CDR3: CASSSAAGTGGGYTF
DNA: TGTGCCAGCAGTTCCGCTGCCGGGACAGGGGGTGGCTACACCTTC

D: TRBD1
size: -
V: TRBV7-9
J: TRBJ2-3
CDR3: CASSYGQGSADTQYF
DNA: TGTGCCAGCAGCTATGGACAGGGGAGCGCAGATACGCAGTATTTT

D: TRBD1
size: -
V: TRBV24-1
J: TRBJ1-3
CDR3: CATSDSKGAAHNTIYF
DNA: TGTGCCACCAGTGATTCCAAGGGGGCAGCTCATAACACCATATATTTT

D: TRBD1
size: -
V: TRBV7-9
J: TRBJ1-4
CDR3: CASSTRDRGFKLFF
DNA: TGTGCCAGCAGCACGCGGGACAGAGGATTTAAACTGTTTTTT

D: -
size: -
V: TRBV27
J: TRBJ1-1
CDR3: CASSLGGGRAFF
DNA: TGTGCCAGCAGTTTAGGGGGGGGACGAGCTTTCTTT

D: -
size: -
V: TRBV19
J: TRBJ1-6
CDR3: CASSIDHGGPNSPLHF
DNA: TGTGCCAGTAGTATAGATCACGGGGGACCCAATTCACCCCTCCACTTT

D: -
size: -
V: TRBV11-1
J: TRBJ2-3
CDR3: CASSLTRGPRPDTQYF
DNA: TGTGCCAGCAGCTTAACCCGCGGCCCAAGACCAGATACGCAGTATTTT

D: TRBD1
size: -
V: TRBV11-3
J: TRBJ1-1
CDR3: CASSLTDRGEAFF
DNA: TGTGCCAGCAGCTTAACCGACAGGGGAGAAGCTTTCTTT

D: -
size: -
V: TRBV5-1
J: TRBJ2-3
CDR3: CASSLGQVRDTQYF
DNA: TGCGCCAGCAGCTTGGGACAGGTTCGGGATACGCAGTATTTT

D: TRBD1
size: -
V: TRBV6-5
J: TRBJ2-6
CDR3: CASSGGPGANVLTF
DNA: TGTGCCAGTTCAGGGGGCCCTGGGGCCAACGTCCTGACTTTC

D: TRBD1
size: once
V: TRBV3-1/TRBV3-2
J: TRBJ1-2
CDR3: CASSRDFLRDSQMGGYGYTF
DNA: TGTGCCAGCAGCCGAGATTTTCTCCGGGACAGCCAAATGGGGGGCTATGGCTACACCTTC

D: TRBD1
size: once
V: TRBV7-8
J: TRBJ1-2
CDR3: CASSRRQGESYTF
DNA: TGTGCCAGCAGCCGAAGACAGGGAGAGAGCTACACCTTC

D: TRBD1
size: -
V: TRBV5-5
J: TRBJ2-4
CDR3: CASSAAPVQGVVVGKNIQYF
DNA: TGTGCCAGCAGCGCTGCTCCCGTACAGGGGGTGGTTGTGGGCAAAAACATTCAGTACTTC

D: -
size: -
V: TRBV10-2
J: TRBJ1-4
CDR3: CASSPRQVNEKLFF
DNA: TGCGCCAGTTCCCCGCGTCAGGTTAATGAAAAACTGTTTTTT

D: -
size: many
V: TRBV19
J: TRBJ1-6
CDR3: CASNRLNSPLHF
DNA: TGTGCCAGTAACCGTCTAAATTCACCCCTCCACTTT

D: -
size: few
V: TRBV7-3
J: TRBJ2-3
CDR3: CASSLTGARATDTQYF
DNA: TGTGCCAGCAGCTTAACAGGGGCCAGAGCCACAGATACGCAGTATTTT

D: TRBD2
size: -
V: TRBV6-4
J: TRBJ2-2
CDR3: CASSESPGGTGELFF
DNA: TGTGCCAGCAGTGAGTCCCCGGGGGGCACCGGGGAGCTGTTTTTT